A single sample gave rise to the 18 T cell receptor beta chains below, sequenced in a study of vaccination and CD4 T cells after COVID-19. CD4+ T cells that had been cultured provided DNA sequenced with the Oncomine TCR Beta short-read assay. DNA came from CD4+ T cells after culture. Each CDR3 protein is one row after TCRdb ran MiXCR on the PCR reads. The sample shows fewer than 8,000 distinct CDR3 sequences, over 25% of them seen only once. The antigens for these receptors are not known. Treatment in this sample: approximately nine-day PBMC culture with coronavirus spike peptide pools or control peptides (ViraFEST assay). These CD4+ T cells came from an unexposed donor, sampled before the COVID-19 pandemic (2011-2018). Material: CD4+ T cells from blood, cultured in vitro. These receptors came from a human donor in good health.

J is TRBJ2-5 and V is TRBV30; D might be TRBD2 (7 bases). The germline CDR1 and CDR2 sequences are GTSNPN and SVGIG (reference sequence). The CDR3 consists of 14 residues. Trimming stripped 1 base from V and 4 bases from J, with 13 bases between. CDR3 in DNA: TGTGCCTGGAGTGGAGGGGGGGGTGGAGAGACCCAGTACTTC. It specifies CAWSGGGGGETQYF.

The chain has TRBV4-3 and TRBJ2-7, with D possibly matching TRBD2 (5 bases). The germline V and J ends were trimmed by 0 bases and 5 bases, with 17 bases remaining between them. Germline values: CDR1 LGHNA, CDR2 YSLEER. The CDR3 length is 16 residues. CDR3 region: CASSQEPGISWDEQYF. The CDR3 DNA follows: TGCGCCAGCAGCCAAGAACCCGGGATCAGTTGGGACGAGCAGTACTTC.

The rearrangement joins TRBV4-3 to TRBJ1-2; D gene uncertain. Trimming pared 0 bases from V and 0 bases from J, leaving 14 bases between. Germline CDR1 LGHNA, CDR2 YSLEER. CDR3 length: 17 residues. The CDR3 DNA is TGCGCCAGCAGCCAAGATTCAGGTTTTGAAGCTAACTATGGCTACACCTTC. This codes for CASSQDSGFEANYGYTF.

The V and J genes are TRBV20-1 and TRBJ2-7; TRBD1 agrees at 12 bases. The germline V gene has CDR1 DFQATT and CDR2 SNEGSKA (reference sequence). The CDR3 covers 15 residues. Losses at the gene ends were 0 bases for V and 2 bases for J; bases not matched to a gene: 2. The CDR3: CSARDGTGGPYEQYF. Written as DNA, the CDR3 is TGCAGTGCTAGAGATGGGACAGGGGGCCCCTACGAGCAGTACTTC.

The V gene is TRBV19, the J gene TRBJ1-2, with a possible D match to TRBD1 (6 bases). The germline V gene encodes CDR1 LNHDA and CDR2 SQIVND (reference sequence). There are 15 residues in the CDR3. Deletions cut 6 bases from V and 2 bases from J, with 16 bases between. The DNA of the CDR3 is TGTGCCAGTAGACCCTCGGACAGATTAAACTATGGCTACACCTTC. Its protein is CASRPSDRLNYGYTF.

The rearrangement joins TRBV7-9 to TRBJ1-6, with 8 positions matching TRBD1. Per the germline V gene, CDR1 is SEHNR and CDR2 is FQNEAQ (reference sequence). The length of the CDR3 is 19 residues. V trimming: 3 bases; J trimming: 0 bases; junction bases outside the gene matches: 10. The CDR3 protein is CASSFGGTGASSYNSPLHF. CDR3 nucleotide sequence: TGTGCCAGCAGCTTCGGAGGGACAGGAGCAAGCTCCTATAATTCACCCCTCCACTTT.

As to this clonotype: Being one base from a much bigger clone, this may be a read error. The rearrangement links TRBV19 to TRBJ2-5; D is possibly TRBD1 or TRBD2 (5 bases each). The CDR3 length is 12 residues. The V end lost 4 bases, the J end lost 7 bases, and 10 bases lay between the germline ends. Germline V lookup: CDR1 LNHDA, CDR2 SQIVND (reference sequence). CDR3 in amino acids: CASSRGGGTQYF. The CDR3 coding sequence is TGTGCCAGTAGTAGGGGTGGGGGGACCCAGTACTTC.

The chain combines TRBV10-3 with TRBJ2-2; D may match TRBD1 or TRBD2 (5 bases each). Trimming removed 6 bases at V and 4 bases at J, with 15 bases between. The CDR3 extends over 15 amino acids. Germline V lookup: CDR1 ENHRY, CDR2 SYGVKD. This chain's CDR3 is CAISLRDSGTGELFF. The CDR3 DNA follows: TGTGCCATCAGCCTCCGAGACAGCGGCACCGGGGAGCTGTTTTTT.

The rearrangement uses TRBV15 and TRBJ2-7; TRBD2 matches at 9 bases. The CDR3 consists of 17 residues. Germline trimming cut 3 bases from V and 1 base from J; bases unmatched to any gene: 10. Germline lookup yields CDR1 LNHNV and CDR2 YYDKDF (reference sequence). CDR3 DNA sequence: TGTGCCACCAGCAGGGAATTAAGCGGGAGGACGTCCTACGAGCAGTACTTC. Translating gives CATSRELSGRTSYEQYF.

This clonotype was seen more than once but under ten times. Written as DNA, the CDR3 is TGTGCCAGTAGGAGCCGTGCGGGTAGCAATCAGCCCCAGCATTTT. Encoded protein: CASRSRAGSNQPQHF. The chain carries TRBV19 and TRBJ1-5; the D is unclear. The germline CDR1 and CDR2 sequences are LNHDA and SQIVND (reference sequence). There are 15 residues in the CDR3. V gave up 6 bases and J gave up 0 bases, with 12 bases separating them.

This clonotype was picked up one time. A junction boundary mismatches the germline segment, possibly from a read error. The chain couples TRBV27 to TRBJ1-6; D ambiguous. The length of the CDR3 is 15 residues. Germline lookup yields CDR1 MNHEY and CDR2 SMNVEV (reference sequence). CDR3 coding DNA: TGTGCCAGCAGTCAACTCCCGGACGGGAATTCACCCCCCCACTTT. This gives the protein CASSQLPDGNSPPHF.

The chain couples TRBV6-4 to TRBJ1-5, with D possibly TRBD1 on 6 matching bases. There are 13 residues in the CDR3. Trimming removed 6 bases from V and 7 bases from J, with 13 bases in between. CDR1 is MRHNA and CDR2 is SNTAGT in the germline V gene. The CDR3 region has the DNA TGTGCCAGCAGCACAGGGTGGTTACAGCCCCAGCATTTT. It specifies CASSTGWLQPQHF.

This clonotype was counted a few times. V is TRBV12-3 or TRBV12-4 and J is TRBJ2-7; 11 bases match TRBD1. V was pared by 10 bases and J by 5 bases, with 7 bases of the junction left unmatched. There are 13 residues in the CDR3. The CDR3 loop is CATRRTGGHEQYF. CDR3 DNA: TGTGCCACCCGACGGACAGGGGGCCACGAGCAGTACTTC.

This clonotype appeared a few times. V gene TRBV27 combines with J gene TRBJ2-7, with TRBD2 identical over 8 bases. Trimming removed 5 bases from V and 6 bases from J; junction bases left unmatched: 12. The CDR3 covers 15 residues. Germline V lookup: CDR1 MNHEY, CDR2 SMNVEV (reference sequence). The CDR3 DNA sequence: TGTGCCAGCAGTCCCGGGGGGGGCCGAAGGGGCGAGCAGTACTTC. It translates to CASSPGGGRRGEQYF.

The chain links TRBV28 to TRBJ2-1; no reliable D call. This CDR3 is 13 amino acids long. Per germline, CDR1 MDHEN and CDR2 SYDVKM. V lost 1 base to trimming and J lost 4 bases, with 5 bases between them. The CDR3 DNA sequence: TGTGCCAGCAGTTTATACAAGTACAATGAGCAGTTCTTC. Protein sequence: CASSLYKYNEQFF.

The V gene is TRBV5-4, the J gene TRBJ1-2; 9 nucleotides align to TRBD1. Germline CDR1 reads SGHNT; CDR2 reads YYREEE (reference sequence). This CDR3 is 14 amino acids long. The J segment lost 0 bases and the V segment lost 3 bases, leaving 0 bases of the junction unmatched. The CDR3 region is CASSWDRANYGYTF. In DNA, the CDR3 is TGTGCCAGCAGCTGGGACAGGGCTAACTATGGCTACACCTTC.

The chain joins TRBV29-1 to TRBJ1-1; D unresolved. There are 12 residues in the CDR3. The V end lost 3 bases, the J end lost 3 bases, and 8 bases lay between the germline ends. Germline V gives CDR1 SQVTM, CDR2 ANQGSEA. DNA for the CDR3: TGCAGCGTTGATGATGGTCACACTGAAGCTTTCTTT. Translating gives CSVDDGHTEAFF.

The J gene is TRBJ2-7, the V gene TRBV2; 13 nucleotides line up with TRBD2. CDR3 length equals 17 residues. Looked up from germline, CDR1 is SNHLY and CDR2 is FYNNEI. With V trimmed by 4 bases and J by 6 bases, 12 bases remained unmatched. The CDR3 DNA follows: TGTGCCAGCAGTGGGCCGGGACTAGCGGGACTGCTGGGCGAGCAGTACTTC. As protein: CASSGPGLAGLLGEQYF. Supplemented by reference TRBV2 and TRBJ2-7, the full variable domain reads EPEVTQTPSHQVTQMGQEVILRCVPISNHLYFYWYRQILGQKVEFLVSFYNNEISEKSEIFDDQFSVERPDGSNFTLKIRSTKLEDSAMYFCASSGPGLAGLLGEQYFGPGTRLTVT.